This T cell receptor beta chain was sequenced in a study of identical twins (dated by TCRdb to about 2016). For context, the study as a whole: The study deep-sequenced TCR alpha and beta repertoires from monozygotic twins, unrelated adults of various ages and cord blood to test whether fetal clonotypes persist. To rule out contamination, the twin experiments were replicated at different times with different library preparation protocols. Results the study describes overall, beyond this receptor: In monozygotic twins, recombination models systematically underestimated out-of-frame TCR alpha sharing, but the models matched the sharing seen between unrelated individuals. The excess sharing between twins in beta out-of-frame sequences was weaker because fewer shared sequences reduced the signal-to-noise ratio. Zero-insertion analyses could be partly confounded by invariant T cells such as MAIT and iNKT, although diverse VJ usage argued against such confounding for most clonotypes. Because the same donors could not be followed over many years, the conclusions relied on cross-sectional statistical analysis. Compared with coincidental sharing between unrelated individuals, an excess of low generation-probability sequences was observed among out-of-frame TCR alpha sequences shared between twins. Fewer insertions were carried by abundant cord blood beta clonotypes; a weaker similar trend was observed in young adult naive repertoires, while no such trend was observed in memory repertoires.

The CDR3 numbers 19 residues from cysteine through phenylalanine. Only the CDR3 DNA is retained, 57 bases long and in frame from the first base. From V the trimming removes 2 bases and from J it removes 0 bases, while the gene matches leave 11 bases of the junction unaccounted for. CDR1 and CDR2 (DFQATT, SNEGSKA) derive from the germline V gene (reference sequence). Notes on this clonotype: Its antigen is currently not known. Base quality data are lacking; no much larger clone is found one base away.

Libraries were built with 5' RACE. For sequencing, an Illumina HiSeq 2000 was employed. A universal primer binding site was introduced by template switching, and a unique molecular identifier was present in the final cDNA, enabling accurate counting of TCR cDNA molecules. Specific primers in the conserved constant-segment region were used to synthesize first-strand cDNA for TCR alpha and beta chains. To control for contamination, each cDNA library was double barcoded with a SMART-Mk sample barcode plus Illumina barcodes. TruSeq adapter sequences and Illumina sample barcodes were added in two successive PCR steps. The TCR alpha and beta cDNA libraries were sequenced on the Illumina HiSeq platform using custom primers. On the study's bioinformatics: MiGEC processed the raw reads to extract unique molecular identifiers, while MiXCR was used to determine the CDR3 positions. For each individual, recombination models were inferred using an EM algorithm with the repgenHMM and IGoR tools. Shared clonotypes were analyzed with the tcR package in R, and sharing was normalized by the product of cloneset sizes. Out-of-frame nonproductive sequences were analyzed to study raw recombination free of thymic and clonal selection effects. TCRdb redid the processing of the public reads, applying fastp at Q25 and MiXCR, and retained in-frame beta chains. Duplicate CDR3 protein sequences are folded into a single record with the most common DNA and genes. V and J calls and clone size were set by TCRdb, not the authors. This sample lists nearly 900,000 distinct CDR3 sequences; roughly an eighth were detected once. The ten largest make up about 1.6% of the sample.

Every donor was a healthy Caucasian. The twin cohort comprised three pairs of female monozygotic twins, all aged roughly 18 to 30 years. RNA for TCR libraries was isolated from peripheral blood mononuclear cells. The sample was also reused in another study, on yellow fever vaccine responses in identical twins. From the second report: The T cell response to vaccination in identical twins was reported by the authors to appear partly convergent and partly personalized. In the study, vaccine-responding T cell clones were precisely tracked in identical twins.

The clonotype comes from a woman under 30 in good health. Input material: PBMCs. The chain joins TRBV20-1 to TRBJ2-1; TRBD2 fits 12 bases in the junction. The DNA is TGCAGTGCTAGAAGGCTAGCGGGAGGGCCCCTGAGCTCCTACAATGAGCAGTTCTTC. It translates as CSARRLAGGPLSSYNEQFF.